Following are 25 T cell receptor beta chains from one sample sequenced in a study of beta chain features in type 1 diabetes. The isolated RNA, all of it, was reverse transcribed, so expressed TCRB transcripts were what got sequenced. This table comes from immunoSEQ multiplex PCR, and its TCRdb copy is limited to in-frame clones, with some not included. The profile shows about 400,000 clones, roughly 13% of them singletons. The sequenced material came from naive CD4+ T cells from blood. These receptors were obtained from a man between 18 and 35 years old in good health.

V gene TRBV2 combines with J gene TRBJ1-5; tentatively, D is TRBD1 (5 bases). Trimming took off 8 bases at V and 3 bases at J, with 14 bases between the two ends. Germline V gives CDR1 SNHLY, CDR2 FYNNEI. The CDR3 is 14 amino acids. CDR3 nucleotide sequence: TGTGCCAGCCGGGCGGGGCAGTCCAATCAGCCCCAGCATTTT. It codes for CASRAGQSNQPQHF.

J is TRBJ1-6 and V is TRBV9, with unresolved D. Germline-derived CDR1 and CDR2 are SGDLS and YYNGEE. The germline V and J ends were trimmed by 0 bases and 10 bases, with 17 bases remaining between them. There are 16 residues in the CDR3. Written as DNA, the CDR3 is TGTGCCAGCAGCGTAGACCCGGGCGGGGTACGGTCACCCCTCCACTTT. This sequence encodes CASSVDPGGVRSPLHF.

The chain has TRBV30 and TRBJ1-5, with 7 nucleotides matching TRBD1. There are 14 residues in the CDR3. Germline trimming cut 3 bases from V and 3 bases from J; bases unmatched to any gene: 5. CDR1 and CDR2 from the germline V gene are GTSNPN and SVGIG (reference sequence). The CDR3 bases are TGTGCCTGGAGCCAAGACAGGGTCAATCAGCCCCAGCATTTT. It is translated as CAWSQDRVNQPQHF.

This clone was seen a handful of times. The chain has TRBV20-1 and TRBJ2-7, with D tentatively TRBD1 (5 bases). Trimming left V 8 bases short and J 4 bases short, with 12 bases between. Looked up from germline, CDR1 is DFQATT and CDR2 is SNEGSKA (reference sequence). This CDR3 is 11 amino acids long. The CDR3 loop reads CSKTRQYEQYF. The CDR3 nucleotides read TGCAGTAAGACAAGACAGTACGAGCAGTACTTC.

This clone was counted between two and nine times. The J gene is TRBJ2-6, the V gene TRBV25-1, with D perhaps matching TRBD1 (5 bases). This CDR3 comprises 17 residues. Germline CDR1 and CDR2: MGHDK and SYGVNS. V was shortened by 4 bases and J by 1 base, with 14 bases between the two germline ends. CDR3 region: CASSAQGVYSGANVLTF. The CDR3 DNA follows: TGTGCCAGCAGTGCCCAAGGGGTTTATTCTGGGGCCAACGTCCTGACTTTC.

Only a few counts were recorded for this clone. This chain joins TRBV18 and TRBJ1-5; the match to TRBD1 covers 7 bases. J was trimmed by 3 bases and V by 3 bases; bases with no gene match: 5. The CDR3 is 15 amino acids. Germline V CDR1 and CDR2: KGHSH, LQKENI. CDR3 amino acids: CASSPETGYNQPQHF. CDR3 nucleotides: TGTGCCAGCTCACCCGAGACAGGGTACAATCAGCCCCAGCATTTT.

This clone showed up just a few times. The J gene is TRBJ2-5, the V gene TRBV5-1, with D tentatively TRBD1 (8 bases). There are 15 residues in the CDR3. V was trimmed by 4 bases and J by 4 bases, leaving 17 bases between them. Germline CDR1 reads SGHRS; CDR2 reads YFSETQ. CDR3 protein: CASSHGQGGAETQYF. As DNA, the CDR3 is TGCGCCAGCAGCCACGGACAGGGAGGGGCAGAGACCCAGTACTTC.

There are a few counts of this clone. The rearrangement uses TRBV28 and TRBJ2-3; D ambiguous. From germline, CDR1 is MDHEN and CDR2 SYDVKM. CDR3 size: 13 residues. V was clipped by 10 bases and J by 3 bases, with 14 bases between them. The CDR3 DNA is TGTGCCATCCTAGAAAAGGAAACAGATACGCAGTATTTT. It translates to CAILEKETDTQYF.

About this clone itself: One junction end does not reproduce the germline sequence, and a read error may be involved. As DNA, the CDR3 is TGTGCTAGCAGCCTGACAGTTTACAATGAGCAGTTCTTC. It specifies CASSLTVYNEQFF. The genes are TRBV7-7 and TRBJ2-1; tentative D call: TRBD1 (5 bases). The CDR3 contains 13 residues. The germline V gene encodes CDR1 SSHAT and CDR2 FNYEAQ (reference sequence). The full variable domain, completed using reference TRBV7-7 and TRBJ2-1, is GAGVSQSPRYKVTKRGQDVTLRCDPISSHATLYWYQQALGQGPEFLTYFNYEAQPDKSGLPSDRFSAERPEGSISTLTIQRTEQRDSAMYRCASSLTVYNEQFFGPGTRLTVL.

The chain combines TRBV30 with TRBJ1-2; D is possibly TRBD1 (5 bases). Looked up from germline, CDR1 is GTSNPN and CDR2 is SVGIG (reference sequence). CDR3 size: 13 residues. Trimming left V 3 bases short and J 1 base short, with 9 bases between. The CDR3 spells CAWSKDINYGYTF. The CDR3 DNA reads as TGTGCCTGGAGCAAGGACATTAACTATGGCTACACCTTC.

The chain carries TRBV7-3 and TRBJ2-2; D is perhaps TRBD2 (6 bases). CDR3 length: 15 residues. Germline V gives CDR1 SGHTA, CDR2 FQGTGA. Trimming cost V 3 bases and J 2 bases, with 10 bases left between them. The CDR3 protein is CASSFGGSNTGELFF. CDR3 nucleotides: TGTGCCAGCAGCTTCGGGGGATCAAACACCGGGGAGCTGTTTTTT.

The chain recombines TRBV28 with TRBJ2-7; D uncertain. From germline, CDR1 is MDHEN and CDR2 SYDVKM. V was shortened by 5 bases and J by 0 bases, with 11 bases between the two germline ends. The CDR3 has 14 amino acids. The CDR3 DNA follows: TGTGCCAGCAGTCCTCTGTCCTTCTCCTACGAGCAGTACTTC. It encodes CASSPLSFSYEQYF.

The V call is TRBV7-9, the J call TRBJ2-5; 7 positions agree with TRBD2. The germline gives CDR1 SEHNR, CDR2 FQNEAQ (reference sequence). V gave up 4 bases and J gave up 4 bases; unmatched junction bases: 12. This CDR3 spans 16 amino acids. As DNA, the CDR3 is TGTGCCAGCAGCTCCGCAGCCAACGGGAGGAGAGAGACCCAGTACTTC. This encodes CASSSAANGRRETQYF. The entire variable domain, with the rest obtained from reference TRBV7-9 and TRBJ2-5, is as follows: DTGVSQNPRHKITKRGQNVTFRCDPISEHNRLYWYRQTLGQGPEFLTYFQNEAQLEKSRLLSDRFSAERPKGSFSTLEIQRTEQGDSAMYLCASSSAANGRRETQYFGPGTRLLVL.

The CDR3 nucleotides read TGTGCCATCAGAAGACCCGACACAGGGGAAGTGGGCACTGAAGCTTTCTTT. Its protein is CAIRRPDTGEVGTEAFF. The chain is built from TRBV10-3 and TRBJ1-1, with 7 bases fitting TRBD1. Germline lookup yields CDR1 ENHRY and CDR2 SYGVKD. The length of the CDR3 is 17 residues. With V trimmed by 6 bases and J by 4 bases, 17 bases remained unmatched.

There are a few counts of this clone. J is TRBJ1-1 and V is TRBV5-1; weak D call: TRBD1 (5 bases). The CDR3 has 14 residues. CDR1 and CDR2 from the germline V gene are SGHRS and YFSETQ. V lost 3 bases and J 1 base, leaving 10 bases between the germline ends. CDR3 sequence: CASSWGGQNTEAFF. The CDR3 region has the DNA TGCGCCAGCAGCTGGGGTGGACAGAACACTGAAGCTTTCTTT.

This clone occurred a few times. This chain uses TRBV7-9 with TRBJ2-5; a weak D match, TRBD1 (5 bases). V lost 4 bases and J 7 bases, leaving 19 bases between the germline ends. The CDR3 runs 15 residues. CDR1 and CDR2 from the germline V gene are SEHNR and FQNEAQ (reference sequence). In DNA form, the CDR3 reads TGTGCCAGCAGCTCAGAGCTCCAGGGTAGGGGGACCCAGTACTTC. Translated: CASSSELQGRGTQYF.

The CDR3: CASSLGLALGSTGELFF. As DNA, the CDR3 is TGTGCCAGCAGCTTAGGACTAGCGTTGGGGTCCACCGGGGAGCTGTTTTTT. This chain uses TRBV11-2 with TRBJ2-2, with TRBD2 matching over 8 bases. J gave up 4 bases and V 1 base, and 8 bases lay outside the gene matches. The CDR3 loop spans 17 amino acids. Germline values: CDR1 SGHAT, CDR2 FQNNGV.

V gene TRBV28 combines with J gene TRBJ2-2; 8 nucleotides align to TRBD2. This CDR3 comprises 13 residues. Losses at the gene ends were 10 bases for V and 1 base for J; bases not matched to a gene: 2. Germline CDR1 reads MDHEN; CDR2 reads SYDVKM. Here the CDR3 reads CATRGGNTGELFF. In nucleotides, the CDR3 is TGTGCCACCCGGGGGGGGAACACCGGGGAGCTGTTTTTT. Full variable domain (missing parts from reference TRBV28 and TRBJ2-2): DVKVTQSSRYLVKRTGEKVFLECVQDMDHENMFWYRQDPGLGLRLIYFSYDVKMKEKGDIPEGYSVSREKKERFSLILESASTNQTSMYLCATRGGNTGELFFGEGSRLTVL.

The gene calls are TRBV7-8 and TRBJ1-2; 9 bases align to TRBD1. The CDR3 is 14 amino acids. Germline CDR1 reads SGHVS; CDR2 reads FQNEAQ. V dropped 3 bases and J dropped 2; count of bases not matched to a gene: 1. The DNA of the CDR3 is TGTGCCAGCAGCTTCGGACAGGGGAACTATGGCTACACCTTC. Translated, it gives CASSFGQGNYGYTF.

This chain joins TRBV7-2 and TRBJ2-7; D is uncertain. The V gene lost 5 bases and the J gene lost 12 bases, with 26 bases spanning the gap. Germline assignment: CDR1 SGHTA and CDR2 FQGNSA. CDR3 length: 15 amino acids. CDR3 sequence reads: CASSAESASSAVSYF. CDR3 in DNA: TGTGCCAGCAGCGCAGAGTCGGCTTCTTCGGCGGTGTCGTACTTC.

In this sample, this clone turned up a few times. V and J are TRBV2 and TRBJ2-7; 7 bases are shared with TRBD2. The CDR3 totals 11 residues. V shed 9 bases, J shed 7 bases, and the junction held 6 bases outside the gene matches. Looked up from germline, CDR1 is SNHLY and CDR2 is FYNNEI. CDR3 in amino acids: CASTRGVEQYF. DNA of the CDR3: TGTGCCAGTACACGGGGGGTAGAGCAGTACTTC.

This clone turned up a few times. Within the sample, other DNA sequences also encode this same CDR3. The chain is built from TRBV7-3 and TRBJ2-3; TRBD2 agrees at 7 bases. Per germline, CDR1 SGHTA and CDR2 FQGTGA. V gave up 2 bases and J gave up 3 bases; unmatched junction bases: 2. There are 14 residues in the CDR3. The CDR3 DNA sequence: TGTGCCAGCAGCTTAGCGGGGGTTACAGATACGCAGTATTTT. Protein: CASSLAGVTDTQYF. Looking up the rest from reference TRBV7-3 and TRBJ2-3 gives the full variable domain: GAGVSQTPSNKVTEKGKYVELRCDPISGHTALYWYRQSLGQGPEFLIYFQGTGAADDSGLPNDRFFAVRPEGSVSTLKIQRTERGDSAVYLCASSLAGVTDTQYFGPGTRLTVL.

The CDR3 loop reads CASSDASAQETQYF. The CDR3 DNA sequence: TGCGCCAGCAGCGATGCTAGCGCCCAAGAGACCCAGTACTTC. This chain joins TRBV5-1 and TRBJ2-5; D perhaps matches TRBD2 (6 bases). CDR1 and CDR2 from the germline V gene are SGHRS and YFSETQ. V lost 4 bases and J 1 base, leaving 11 bases between the germline ends. CDR3 length: 14 residues.

This clone appeared a few times. The V and J genes are TRBV30 and TRBJ2-2; TRBD1 matches at 10 bases. The CDR3 loop spans 16 amino acids. Per the germline V gene, CDR1 is GTSNPN and CDR2 is SVGIG (reference sequence). The V and J ends lost 3 bases and 4 bases, in that order; junction bases with no gene match: 8. CDR3 bases: TGTGCCTGGAGATTGCCGGGACAGGGGTTCACCGGGGAGCTGTTTTTT. Residues: CAWRLPGQGFTGELFF. Variable domain in full (rest from reference TRBV30 and TRBJ2-2): SQTIHQWPATLVQPVGSPLSLECTVEGTSNPNLYWYRQAAGRGLQLLFYSVGIGQISSEVPQNLSASRPQDRQFILSSKKLLLSDSGFYLCAWRLPGQGFTGELFFGEGSRLTVL.

This clone showed up many times. The chain links TRBV4-3 to TRBJ2-7; 9 nucleotides line up with TRBD1. This CDR3 is built from 14 residues. The germline CDR1 and CDR2 sequences are LGHNA and YSLEER. The V and J ends lost 4 bases and 4 bases, in that order; junction bases with no gene match: 5. For the CDR3, the DNA is TGCGCCAGCAGCCGCGGACAGGGGACTTACGAGCAGTACTTC. Translation: CASSRGQGTYEQYF.